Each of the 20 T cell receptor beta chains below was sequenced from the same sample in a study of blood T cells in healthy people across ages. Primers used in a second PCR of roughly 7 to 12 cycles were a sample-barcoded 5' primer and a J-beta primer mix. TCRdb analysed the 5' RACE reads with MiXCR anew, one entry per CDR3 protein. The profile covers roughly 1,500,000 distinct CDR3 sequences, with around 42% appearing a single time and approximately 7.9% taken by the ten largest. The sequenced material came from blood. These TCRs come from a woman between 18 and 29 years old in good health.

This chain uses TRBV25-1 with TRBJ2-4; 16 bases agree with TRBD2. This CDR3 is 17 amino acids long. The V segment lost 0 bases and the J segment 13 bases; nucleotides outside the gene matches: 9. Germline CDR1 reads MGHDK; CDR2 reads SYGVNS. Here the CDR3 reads CASSEYGGGLAGGEQYF. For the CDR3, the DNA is TGTGCCAGCAGTGAATATGGGGGGGGACTAGCGGGAGGGGAACAGTACTTC.

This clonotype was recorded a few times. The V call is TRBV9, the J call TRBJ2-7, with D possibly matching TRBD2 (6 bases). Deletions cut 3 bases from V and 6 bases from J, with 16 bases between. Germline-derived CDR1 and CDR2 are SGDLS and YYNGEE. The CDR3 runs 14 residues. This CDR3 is CASSEGGTYLEQYF. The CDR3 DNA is TGTGCCAGCAGCGAGGGCGGGACCTATCTCGAGCAGTACTTC.

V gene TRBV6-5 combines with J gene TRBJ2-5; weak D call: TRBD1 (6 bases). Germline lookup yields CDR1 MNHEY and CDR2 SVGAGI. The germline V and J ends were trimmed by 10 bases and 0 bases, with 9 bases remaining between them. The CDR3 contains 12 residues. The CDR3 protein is CATRTDQETQYF. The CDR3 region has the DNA TGTGCCACCCGGACAGACCAAGAGACCCAGTACTTC.

CDR3: CASSRIGGGTDTQYF. Written as DNA, the CDR3 is TGTGCCAGCAGTAGAATCGGCGGGGGCACAGATACGCAGTATTTT. The V gene is TRBV2, the J gene TRBJ2-3; a weak D match, TRBD2 (6 bases). The V and J ends lost 5 bases and 1 base respectively, with 13 bases between them. In germline, CDR1 is SNHLY, CDR2 FYNNEI. The CDR3 contains 15 residues.

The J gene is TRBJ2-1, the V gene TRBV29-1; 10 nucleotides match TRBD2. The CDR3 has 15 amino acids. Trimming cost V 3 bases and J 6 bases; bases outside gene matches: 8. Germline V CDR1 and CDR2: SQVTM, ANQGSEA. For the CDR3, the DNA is TGCAGCGTTGAGCCCGGACTAGCGGCGTTCAATGAGCAGTTCTTC. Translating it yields CSVEPGLAAFNEQFF.

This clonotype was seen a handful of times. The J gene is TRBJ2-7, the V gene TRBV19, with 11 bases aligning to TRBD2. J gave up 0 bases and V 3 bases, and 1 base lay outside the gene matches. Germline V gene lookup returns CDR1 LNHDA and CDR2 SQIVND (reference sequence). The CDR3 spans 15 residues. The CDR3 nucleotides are TGTGCCAGTAGTATTAGCGGGAGGGACTCCTACGAGCAGTACTTC. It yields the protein CASSISGRDSYEQYF.

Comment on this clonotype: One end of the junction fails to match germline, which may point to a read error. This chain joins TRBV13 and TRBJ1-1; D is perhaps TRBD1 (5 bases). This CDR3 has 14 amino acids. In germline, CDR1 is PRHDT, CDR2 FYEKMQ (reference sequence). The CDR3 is CATGPLGVNTGAFF. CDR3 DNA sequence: TGTGCCACCGGCCCGCTAGGGGTGAACACTGGAGCTTTCTTT.

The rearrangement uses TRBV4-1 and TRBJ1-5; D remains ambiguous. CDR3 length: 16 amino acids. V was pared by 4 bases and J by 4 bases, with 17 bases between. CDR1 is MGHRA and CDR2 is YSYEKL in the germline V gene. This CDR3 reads CASSPVLDGKNQPQHF. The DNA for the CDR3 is TGCGCCAGCAGCCCGGTGCTGGACGGGAAAAATCAGCCCCAGCATTTT.

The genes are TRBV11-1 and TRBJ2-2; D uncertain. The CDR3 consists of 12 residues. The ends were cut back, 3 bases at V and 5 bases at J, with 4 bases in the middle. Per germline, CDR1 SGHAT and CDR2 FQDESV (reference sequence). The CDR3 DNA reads TGTGCCAGCAGCTTTAGGACCGGGGAGCTGTTTTTT. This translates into CASSFRTGELFF.

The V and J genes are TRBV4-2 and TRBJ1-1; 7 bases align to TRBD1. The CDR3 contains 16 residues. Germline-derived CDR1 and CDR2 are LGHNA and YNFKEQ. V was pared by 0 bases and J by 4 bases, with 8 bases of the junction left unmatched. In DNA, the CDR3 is TGTGCCAGCAGCCAAGAGCCAGGGGGAGTATTCACTGAAGCTTTCTTT. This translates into CASSQEPGGVFTEAFF.

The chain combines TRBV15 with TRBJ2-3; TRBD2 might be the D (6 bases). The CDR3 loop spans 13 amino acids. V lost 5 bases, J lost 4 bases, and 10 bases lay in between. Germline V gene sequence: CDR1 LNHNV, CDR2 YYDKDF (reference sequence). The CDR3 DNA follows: TGTGCCACCAGCCACTCGGGGGCAGATACGCAGTATTTT. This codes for CATSHSGADTQYF.

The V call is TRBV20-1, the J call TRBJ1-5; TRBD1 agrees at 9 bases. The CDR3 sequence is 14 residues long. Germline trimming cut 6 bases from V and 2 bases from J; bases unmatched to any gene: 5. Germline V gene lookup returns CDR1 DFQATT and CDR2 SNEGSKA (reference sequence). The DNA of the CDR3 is TGCAGTGCGCAGACAGGGGGGGGCAATCAGCCCCAGCATTTT. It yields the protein CSAQTGGGNQPQHF.

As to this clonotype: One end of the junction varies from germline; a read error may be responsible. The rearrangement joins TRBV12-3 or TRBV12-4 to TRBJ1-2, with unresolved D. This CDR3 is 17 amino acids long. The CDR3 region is CASSLRLGRRINYGCTF. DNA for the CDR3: TGTGCCAGCAGTTTAAGATTGGGCAGGCGAATTAACTATGGCTGCACCTTC.

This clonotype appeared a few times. CDR3 sequence (DNA): TGTGCCAGCAGCTCAAAAGCGATCTACGACTACACCTTC. Translating it yields CASSSKAIYDYTF. The genes are TRBV21-1 and TRBJ1-2. TRBV21-1 is deemed a pseudogene. The CDR3 length is 13 residues.

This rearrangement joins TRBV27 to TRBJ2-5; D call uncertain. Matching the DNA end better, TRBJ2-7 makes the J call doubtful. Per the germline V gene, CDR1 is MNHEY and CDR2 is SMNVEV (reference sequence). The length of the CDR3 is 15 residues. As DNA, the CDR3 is TGTGCCAGCAGTTTAATTGGCAGTTCGGACTACGAGCAGTACTTC. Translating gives CASSLIGSSDYEQYF.

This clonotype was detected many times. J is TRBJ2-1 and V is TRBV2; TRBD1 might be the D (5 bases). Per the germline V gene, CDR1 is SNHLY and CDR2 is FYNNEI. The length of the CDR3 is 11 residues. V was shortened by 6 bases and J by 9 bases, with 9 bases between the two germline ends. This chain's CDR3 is CASSYGAEQFF. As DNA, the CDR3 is TGTGCCAGCAGCTATGGGGCTGAGCAGTTCTTC. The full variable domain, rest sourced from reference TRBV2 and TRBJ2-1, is EPEVTQTPSHQVTQMGQEVILRCVPISNHLYFYWYRQILGQKVEFLVSFYNNEISEKSEIFDDQFSVERPDGSNFTLKIRSTKLEDSAMYFCASSYGAEQFFGPGTRLTVL.

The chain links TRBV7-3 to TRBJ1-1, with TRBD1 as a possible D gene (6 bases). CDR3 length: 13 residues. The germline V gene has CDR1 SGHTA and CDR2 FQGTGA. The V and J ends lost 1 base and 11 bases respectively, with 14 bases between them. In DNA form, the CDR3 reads TGTGCCAGCAGCTTAAACCAGGGGTTGGACGCTTTCTTT. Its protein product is CASSLNQGLDAFF.

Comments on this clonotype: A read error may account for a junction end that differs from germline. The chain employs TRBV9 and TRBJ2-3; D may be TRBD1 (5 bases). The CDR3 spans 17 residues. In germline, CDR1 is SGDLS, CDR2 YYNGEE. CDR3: CASSELTGRVVADTLYF. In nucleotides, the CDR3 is TGTGCCAGCAGCGAACTTACCGGCAGGGTAGTTGCAGATACGCTGTATTTT.

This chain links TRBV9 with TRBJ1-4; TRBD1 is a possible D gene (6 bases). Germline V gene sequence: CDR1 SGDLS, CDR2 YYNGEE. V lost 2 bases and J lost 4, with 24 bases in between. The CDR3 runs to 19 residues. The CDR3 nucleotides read TGTGCCAGCAGCGTGATCCCGGGACAATCATATTGGGATAATGAAAAACTGTTTTTT. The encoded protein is CASSVIPGQSYWDNEKLFF.

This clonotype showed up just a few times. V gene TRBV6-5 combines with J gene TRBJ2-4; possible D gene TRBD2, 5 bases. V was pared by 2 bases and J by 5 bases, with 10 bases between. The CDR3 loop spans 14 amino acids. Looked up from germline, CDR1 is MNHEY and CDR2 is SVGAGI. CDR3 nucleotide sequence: TGTGCCAGCAGTTACGGGAGTCGGGAAAACATTCAGTACTTC. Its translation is CASSYGSRENIQYF.